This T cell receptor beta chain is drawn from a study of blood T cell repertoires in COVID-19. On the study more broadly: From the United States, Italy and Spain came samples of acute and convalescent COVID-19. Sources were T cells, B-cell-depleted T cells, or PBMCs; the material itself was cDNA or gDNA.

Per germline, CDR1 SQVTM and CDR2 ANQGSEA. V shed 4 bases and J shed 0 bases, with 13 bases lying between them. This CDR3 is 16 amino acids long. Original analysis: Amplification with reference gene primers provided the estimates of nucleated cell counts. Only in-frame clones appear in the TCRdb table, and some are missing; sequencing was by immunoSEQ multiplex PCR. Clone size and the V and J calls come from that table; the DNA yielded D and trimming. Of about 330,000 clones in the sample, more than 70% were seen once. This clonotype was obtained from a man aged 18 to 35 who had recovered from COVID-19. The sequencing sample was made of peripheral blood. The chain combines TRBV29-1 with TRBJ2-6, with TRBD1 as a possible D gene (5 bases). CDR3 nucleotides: TGCAGCGTTGTCAACAGGCTCCACTCTGGGGCCAACGTCCTGACTTTC. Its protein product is CSVVNRLHSGANVLTF. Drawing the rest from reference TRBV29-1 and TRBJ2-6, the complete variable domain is SAVISQKPSRDICQRGTSLTIQCQVDSQVTMMFWYRQQPGQSLTLIATANQGSEATYESGFVIDKFPISRPNLTFSTLTVSNMSPEDSSIYLCSVVNRLHSGANVLTFGAGSRLTVL.